This TCR beta chain derives from a study of cytomegalovirus exposure and HLA in healthy donors. Broader study findings: The study listed under 200 cytomegalovirus-associated TCR beta chains. In an earlier analysis, about 87% or about 30%: the productive usage of most TCR beta V segments. Later analysis identified several of the most significant clusters that appeared linked to common viral pathogens.

In germline, CDR1 is SGHRS, CDR2 YFSETQ. Trimming cost V 0 bases and J 4 bases, with 13 bases left between them. This CDR3 region has 15 residues. This clone was seen only a few times. The antigen is unknown. The PCR ran on 60 Vbeta and 13 Jbeta primers. Clones were sequenced by immunoSEQ multiplex PCR, and TCRdb holds only the in-frame ones, with some missing. Of roughly 90,000 clones in the sample, around four fifths are singletons; the top ten hold roughly 3.4%. This TCR came from a young man in good health and CMV-seropositive. The chain uses TRBV5-1 and TRBJ1-1; the D gene is possibly TRBD1 (6 bases). The sample was PBMCs. The CDR3 reads CASSLGQGQRTEAFF. As DNA, the CDR3 is TGCGCCAGCAGCTTGGGTCAGGGGCAGCGCACTGAAGCTTTCTTT.